This entry concerns a single T cell receptor (beta chain). TCRdb keeps only in-frame clones here, not all; method: immunoSEQ multiplex PCR. The data show some 5,000 clones, 20% to 30% seen once. This entry is derived from a study of graft-versus-host responses after intestinal transplantation. Findings and caveats of the study: Patients who carried graft-donor T cell macrochimerism also had high graft-versus-host to host-versus-graft clonal ratios in their allografts.

The sample was alloreactive CD4+ T cells from a mixed lymphocyte reaction culture, taken before transplantation. Subset in this sample: CFSE-low proliferating T cells sorted from roughly 6-day pre-transplant mixed lymphocyte reaction (GvH or HvG direction). The receptor comes from a human patient who was an organ donor for intestinal transplantation.

In DNA form, the CDR3 reads TGTGCCAGCAGCTCAGTCGGCCGGAGCACCGGGGAGCTGTTTTTT. It translates to CASSSVGRSTGELFF. The chain couples TRBV7-8 to TRBJ2-2; D call uncertain. Germline loops: CDR1 SGHVS, CDR2 FQNEAQ. The CDR3 length is 15 residues. Between the trimmed V and J ends, which lost 4 bases and 4 bases, there was a span of 13 bases.